This T cell receptor beta chain comes out of a study of blood T cell repertoires in COVID-19. The wider study: Both acute and convalescent COVID-19 samples were obtained from the United States, Italy and Spain.

This clone has only a few counts. CDR3 length equals 11 residues. Germline CDR1 and CDR2: MNHEY and SVGAGI. With 6 bases removed from V and 7 bases from J, the gap between germline ends came to 9 bases. The table came from immunoSEQ multiplex PCR; TCRdb's copy has only in-frame clones and leaves some out. The repertoire holds approximately 150,000 clones, with approximately 88% as singletons. Those who participated ranged in age from roughly 18 to 89 years and resided in approximately 26 US areas. Contact with a PCR-confirmed or clinician-diagnosed COVID-19 case occurred within 2 weeks of entry. Sequenced: PBMCs or T cells enriched from blood (not recorded which). The receptor comes from a man aged 70-80 years who had been exposed to COVID-19. This chain joins TRBV6-5 and TRBJ1-2; a possible D gene is TRBD1 (6 bases). The CDR3 loop is CASRWDTGYTF. The CDR3 bases are TGTGCCAGCAGGTGGGACACTGGCTACACCTTC.